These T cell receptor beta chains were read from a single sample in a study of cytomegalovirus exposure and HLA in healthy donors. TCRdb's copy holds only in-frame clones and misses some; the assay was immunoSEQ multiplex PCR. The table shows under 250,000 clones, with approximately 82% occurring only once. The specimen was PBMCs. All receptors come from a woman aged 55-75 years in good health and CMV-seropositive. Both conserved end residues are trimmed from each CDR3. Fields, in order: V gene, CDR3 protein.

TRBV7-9 ASSAPVGTGDPGELF
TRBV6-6 ASSIQGSGYGYT
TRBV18 ASSRRQVNTEAF
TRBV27 ASSWGGEQY
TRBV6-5 ASSITDRDYNEQF
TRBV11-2 ASSLGGTGAPQKY
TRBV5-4 ASSSPGTEAF
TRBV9 ASSVGGQGVGQPQH
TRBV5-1 ASSLESSTNEKLF
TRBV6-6 ASSSGLRPYEQY